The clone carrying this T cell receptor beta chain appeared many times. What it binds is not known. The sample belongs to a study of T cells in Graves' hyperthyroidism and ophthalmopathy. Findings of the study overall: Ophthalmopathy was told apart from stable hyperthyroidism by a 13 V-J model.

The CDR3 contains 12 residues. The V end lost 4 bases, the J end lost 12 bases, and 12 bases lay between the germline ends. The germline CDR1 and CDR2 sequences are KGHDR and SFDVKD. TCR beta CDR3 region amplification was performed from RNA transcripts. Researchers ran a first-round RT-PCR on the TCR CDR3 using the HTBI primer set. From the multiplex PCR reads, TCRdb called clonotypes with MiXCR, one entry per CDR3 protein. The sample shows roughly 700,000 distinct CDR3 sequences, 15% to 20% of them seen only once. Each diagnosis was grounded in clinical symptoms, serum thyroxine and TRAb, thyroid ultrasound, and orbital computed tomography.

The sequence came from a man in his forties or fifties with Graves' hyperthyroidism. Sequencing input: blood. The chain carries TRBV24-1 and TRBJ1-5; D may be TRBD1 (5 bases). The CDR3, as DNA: TGTGCCACCAGTGAATACACAGGTTACCAGCATTTT. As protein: CATSEYTGYQHF.